This paragraph reports one TCR beta chain. Its antigen is not known. The sample's treatment: oral pan-JAK inhibitor, 5-10 mg twice daily. Lesional scalp punch biopsies and peripheral blood came from alopecia areata patients. As the sequencing template, cDNA was produced by extracting RNA and reverse transcribing it. Generated by immunoSEQ multiplex PCR, the TCRdb table keeps only in-frame clones and is missing some. The sample contains under 95,000 clones, about two thirds of which appear only once. These data are taken from a study of CD8+ T cells in alopecia areata. On the study more broadly: Scoring of treated patients' severity used the percentage of affected scalp area.

The germline V gene has CDR1 SQVTM and CDR2 ANQGSEA. V shed 2 bases and J shed 5 bases, with 18 bases lying between them. This CDR3 spans 15 amino acids. Overall study results and limits: Among the top 100, expanded CD8+ clones were significantly decreased by tofacitinib, as was scalp clonality. TCR sharing was clearer in mice than between patients, perhaps partly owing to patient HLA diversity.

The receptor was derived from a human donor with alopecia areata. Here the sequenced sample was CD8+ T cells sorted from blood, taken around week 44, from a patient treated with tofacitinib. The chain employs TRBV29-1 and TRBJ1-1, with D possibly being TRBD1 (6 bases). The CDR3 DNA is TGCAGCGTTGAATGGCCCCGACAGGTGAGGACTGAAGCTTTCTTT. As protein: CSVEWPRQVRTEAFF. The entire variable domain, with the rest obtained from reference TRBV29-1 and TRBJ1-1, is as follows: SAVISQKPSRDICQRGTSLTIQCQVDSQVTMMFWYRQQPGQSLTLIATANQGSEATYESGFVIDKFPISRPNLTFSTLTVSNMSPEDSSIYLCSVEWPRQVRTEAFFGQGTRLTVV.